The following is a T cell receptor beta chain sequence with its context. The authors sequenced TCR beta from blood CD8+ and CD4+ T cells. The CD8+ and CD4+ T cells were negatively isolated, with the TEMRA cells enriched by FACS. This sample is drawn from a study of CD8 T cells in Susac syndrome. When the RNA was reverse transcribed, random hexamers were used with an input of roughly 0.45 to 1 ug. immunoSEQ multiplex PCR amplified TCR beta CDR3 across 54 Vbeta, 13 Jbeta. TCRdb ran MiXCR on the immunoSEQ multiplex PCR reads and lists one entry per CDR3 protein. This sample has 190,000 or so distinct CDR3 sequences, with 85% to 95% found just once. Trimming took off 4 bases at V and 4 bases at J, with 18 bases between the two ends. Germline lookup yields CDR1 SQVTM and CDR2 ANQGSEA. The CDR3 has 15 residues.

Sample: CD4+ T cells from PBMCs. This receptor was taken from a human donor with multiple sclerosis. The chain recombines TRBV29-1 with TRBJ2-3; D not certain. The CDR3 loop reads CSVVVERSFSDTQYF. CDR3 DNA: TGCAGCGTTGTCGTCGAAAGGTCCTTCTCAGATACGCAGTATTTT.